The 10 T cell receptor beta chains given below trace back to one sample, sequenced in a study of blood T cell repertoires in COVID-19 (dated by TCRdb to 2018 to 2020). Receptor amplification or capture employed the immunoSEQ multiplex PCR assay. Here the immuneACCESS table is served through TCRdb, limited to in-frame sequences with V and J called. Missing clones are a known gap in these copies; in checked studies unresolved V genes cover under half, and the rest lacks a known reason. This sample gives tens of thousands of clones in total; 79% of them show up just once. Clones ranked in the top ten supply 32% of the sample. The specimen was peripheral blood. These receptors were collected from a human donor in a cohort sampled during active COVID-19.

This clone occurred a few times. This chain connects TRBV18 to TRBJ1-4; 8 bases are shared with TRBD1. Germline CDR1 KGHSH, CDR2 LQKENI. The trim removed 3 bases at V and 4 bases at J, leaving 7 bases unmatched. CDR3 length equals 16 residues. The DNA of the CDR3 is TGTGCCAGCTCACCGGTGGCTGGGACAGGTAATGAAAAACTGTTTTTT. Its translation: CASSPVAGTGNEKLFF. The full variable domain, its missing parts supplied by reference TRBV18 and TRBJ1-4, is NAGVMQNPRHLVRRRGQEARLRCSPMKGHSHVYWYRQLPEEGLKFMVYLQKENIIDESGMPKERFSAEFPKEGPSILRIQQVVRGDSAAYFCASSPVAGTGNEKLFFGSGTQLSVL.

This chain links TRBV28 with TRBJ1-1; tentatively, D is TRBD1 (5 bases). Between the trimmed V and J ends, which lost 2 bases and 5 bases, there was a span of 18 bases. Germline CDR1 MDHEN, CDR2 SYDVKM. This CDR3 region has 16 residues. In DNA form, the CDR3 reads TGTGCCAGCAGTTTAATCCCAGGGCGGGAACAGACTGAAGCTTTCTTT. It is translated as CASSLIPGREQTEAFF.

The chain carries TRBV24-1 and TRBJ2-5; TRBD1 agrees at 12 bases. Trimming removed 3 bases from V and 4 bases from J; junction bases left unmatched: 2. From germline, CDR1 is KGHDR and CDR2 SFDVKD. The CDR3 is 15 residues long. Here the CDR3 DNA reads TGTGCCACCAGTGATCCGGGACAGGGGGCAGAGACCCAGTACTTC. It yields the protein CATSDPGQGAETQYF.

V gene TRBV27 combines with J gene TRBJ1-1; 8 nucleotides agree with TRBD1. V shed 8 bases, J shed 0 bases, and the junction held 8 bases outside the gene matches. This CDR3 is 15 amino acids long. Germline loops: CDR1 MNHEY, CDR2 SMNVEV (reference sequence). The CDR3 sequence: CASVRTGKLNTEAFF. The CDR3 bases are TGTGCCAGCGTAAGGACAGGGAAGTTGAACACTGAAGCTTTCTTT.

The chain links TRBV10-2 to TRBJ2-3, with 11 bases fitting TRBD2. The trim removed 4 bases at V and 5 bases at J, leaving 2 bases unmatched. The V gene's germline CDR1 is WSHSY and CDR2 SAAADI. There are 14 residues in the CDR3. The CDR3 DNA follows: TGCGCCAGCAGTGGACTAGCGGGAATAGATACGCAGTATTTT. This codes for CASSGLAGIDTQYF.

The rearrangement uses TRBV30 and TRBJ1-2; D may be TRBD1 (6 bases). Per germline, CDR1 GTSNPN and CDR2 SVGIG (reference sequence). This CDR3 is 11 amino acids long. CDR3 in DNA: TGTGCGAACAGGGTTTACTATGGCTACACCTTC. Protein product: CANRVYYGYTF.

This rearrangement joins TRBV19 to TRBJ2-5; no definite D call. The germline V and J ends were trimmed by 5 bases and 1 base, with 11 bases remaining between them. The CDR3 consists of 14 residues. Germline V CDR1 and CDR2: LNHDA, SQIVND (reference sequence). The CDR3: CASSPTGSQETQYF. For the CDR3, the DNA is TGTGCCAGTAGTCCAACCGGGTCCCAAGAGACCCAGTACTTC.

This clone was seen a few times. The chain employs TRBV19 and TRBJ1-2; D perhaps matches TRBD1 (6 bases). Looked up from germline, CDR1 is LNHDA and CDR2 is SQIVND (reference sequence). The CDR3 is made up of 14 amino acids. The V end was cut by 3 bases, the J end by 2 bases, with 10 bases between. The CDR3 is CASSIVGQNYGYTF. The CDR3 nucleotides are TGTGCCAGTAGTATCGTTGGACAGAACTATGGCTACACCTTC.

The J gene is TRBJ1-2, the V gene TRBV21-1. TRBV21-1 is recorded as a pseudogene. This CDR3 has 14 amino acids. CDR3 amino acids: CASSKAKLRYGYTF. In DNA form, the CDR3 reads TGTGCCAGCAGCAAAGCAAAGTTGAGATATGGCTACACCTTC.

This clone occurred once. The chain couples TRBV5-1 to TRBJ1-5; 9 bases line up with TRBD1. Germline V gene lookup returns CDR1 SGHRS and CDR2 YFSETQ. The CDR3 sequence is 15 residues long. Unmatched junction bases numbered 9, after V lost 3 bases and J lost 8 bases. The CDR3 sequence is CASSSGTGPWEPQHF. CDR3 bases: TGCGCCAGCAGCTCCGGGACAGGGCCGTGGGAGCCCCAGCATTTT.